One sample yielded the 20 T cell receptor beta chains listed below, sequenced in a study of cytomegalovirus exposure and HLA in healthy donors. PCR used 60 Vbeta primers and 13 Jbeta primers. The repertoire was sequenced with immunoSEQ multiplex PCR; TCRdb's copy has only in-frame clones and lacks some. The table records about 110,000 clones, roughly 73% of them present only once. Material: PBMCs. These receptors were collected from a man in his forties or fifties in good health and CMV-seronegative.

The chain combines TRBV5-5 with TRBJ2-7; D may be TRBD1 (5 bases). Per the germline V gene, CDR1 is SGHKS and CDR2 is YYEKEE (reference sequence). The CDR3 covers 13 residues. The V and J ends lost 3 bases and 3 bases respectively, with 10 bases between them. The CDR3 bases are TGTGCCAGCAGCTCGACAGAGAACTACGAGCAGTACTTC. Encoded protein: CASSSTENYEQYF.

The chain recombines TRBV11-2 with TRBJ2-2; D is possibly TRBD2 (5 bases). Germline loops: CDR1 SGHAT, CDR2 FQNNGV. The CDR3 is 14 amino acids. With 8 bases removed from V and 6 bases from J, the gap between germline ends came to 16 bases. The CDR3 here is CASLSPSGAGELFF. The CDR3 bases are TGTGCCAGCTTATCACCCAGCGGAGCCGGGGAGCTGTTTTTT.

This rearrangement joins TRBV6-5 to TRBJ2-5, with a weak D call TRBD1 (6 bases). The CDR3 totals 13 residues. With 5 bases removed from V and 4 bases from J, the gap between germline ends came to 11 bases. Germline CDR1 is MNHEY and CDR2 is SVGAGI. In nucleotides, the CDR3 is TGTGCCAGCAGTCAGGACAGATCAGAGACCCAGTACTTC. Protein: CASSQDRSETQYF.

This rearrangement joins TRBV19 to TRBJ2-7, with 7 bases aligning to TRBD1. Trimming at V came to 3 bases and at J to 3 bases, leaving 8 bases not matched to a gene. CDR1 and CDR2 from the germline V gene are LNHDA and SQIVND (reference sequence). This CDR3 region has 15 residues. The CDR3: CASSIQTGVNYEQYF. The CDR3, as DNA: TGTGCCAGTAGTATCCAAACAGGGGTAAACTACGAGCAGTACTTC.

The chain combines TRBV4-1 with TRBJ2-1, with 8 bases lining up with TRBD2. The CDR3 runs to 16 residues. The germline V gene encodes CDR1 MGHRA and CDR2 YSYEKL. V was pared by 1 base and J by 7 bases, with 9 bases of the junction left unmatched. The chain's CDR3 is CASSQGRGGARNEQFF. The CDR3, as DNA: TGCGCCAGCAGCCAAGGACGGGGGGGGGCCAGGAATGAGCAGTTCTTC.

The chain couples TRBV6-7 to TRBJ2-5; 14 positions agree with TRBD2. TRBV6-7 falls under the ORF class, with uncertain function. Losses at the gene ends were 7 bases for V and 0 bases for J; bases not matched to a gene: 7. This CDR3 region has 17 residues. In DNA, the CDR3 is TGTGCCAGCACCCCCAGGACTAGCGGGGGGTACCAAGAGACCCAGTACTTC. Protein sequence: CASTPRTSGGYQETQYF.

The V gene is TRBV9, the J gene TRBJ1-3, with 7 bases that match TRBD1. Germline V gene sequence: CDR1 SGDLS, CDR2 YYNGEE. This CDR3 is 14 amino acids long. Trimming took 4 bases from V and 3 from J; bases not matched to a gene: 4. CDR3 nucleotides: TGTGCCAGCAGCAACCGGGACAGTGGAAACACCATATATTTT. Translating it yields CASSNRDSGNTIYF.

V gene TRBV19 combines with J gene TRBJ2-3; 7 bases align to TRBD2. Germline lookup yields CDR1 LNHDA and CDR2 SQIVND (reference sequence). V shed 5 bases, J shed 0 bases, and the junction held 2 bases outside the gene matches. The CDR3 is made up of 14 amino acids. The CDR3 reads CASSGRGSTDTQYF. The CDR3 region has the DNA TGTGCCAGTAGTGGGCGGGGGAGCACAGATACGCAGTATTTT.

CDR3 in amino acids: CASSFRGGDEKLFF. The CDR3 DNA reads as TGCGCCAGCAGCTTCAGGGGCGGCGATGAAAAACTGTTTTTT. The gene calls are TRBV5-1 and TRBJ1-4, with TRBD1 as a possible D gene (6 bases). Germline loops: CDR1 SGHRS, CDR2 YFSETQ. V shed 2 bases and J shed 6 bases, with 11 bases lying between them. The CDR3 has 14 amino acids. The full variable domain, in which reference TRBV5-1 and TRBJ1-4 provide the parts outside the CDR3, is KAGVTQTPRYLIKTRGQQVTLSCSPISGHRSVSWYQQTPGQGLQFLFEYFSETQRNKGNFPGRFSGRQFSNSRSEMNVSTLELGDSALYLCASSFRGGDEKLFFGSGTQLSVL.

V gene TRBV4-1 combines with J gene TRBJ1-1, with no clear D. The CDR3 is 16 amino acids. Between the trimmed V and J ends, which lost 1 base and 1 base, there was a span of 13 bases. The germline V gene encodes CDR1 MGHRA and CDR2 YSYEKL. The chain's CDR3 is CASSQVGEGGNTEAFF. CDR3 DNA: TGCGCCAGCAGCCAAGTTGGCGAAGGAGGGAACACTGAAGCTTTCTTT.

There are a few counts of this clone. V usage is TRBV5-1 and J usage is TRBJ1-4, with D maybe TRBD1 (5 bases). Germline CDR1 reads SGHRS; CDR2 reads YFSETQ. The CDR3 contains 13 residues. V was cut by 5 bases and J by 5 bases, with 10 bases left in between. The CDR3 here is CASRRGDNEKLFF. The CDR3 DNA follows: TGCGCCAGCAGGCGGGGGGACAATGAAAAACTGTTTTTT.

This chain uses TRBV2 with TRBJ2-3; TRBD1 matches at 12 bases. This CDR3 comprises 15 residues. Germline V gives CDR1 SNHLY, CDR2 FYNNEI. The V segment lost 5 bases and the J segment 3 bases; nucleotides outside the gene matches: 3. The CDR3 sequence is CASSPGQGATDTQYF. The DNA of the CDR3 is TGTGCCAGCAGTCCGGGACAGGGGGCGACAGATACGCAGTATTTT.

The chain combines TRBV15 with TRBJ2-7; D might be TRBD1 (6 bases). The CDR3 is 17 amino acids. V lost 0 bases to trimming and J lost 2 bases, with 17 bases between them. Germline V gives CDR1 LNHNV, CDR2 YYDKDF (reference sequence). The CDR3 loop is CATSREIDRLRAYEQYF. CDR3 sequence (DNA): TGTGCCACCAGCAGAGAGATAGACAGGTTAAGAGCCTACGAGCAGTACTTC.

The V and J genes are TRBV6-1 and TRBJ1-5; 9 bases are shared with TRBD1. The ends lost 6 bases at V and 3 bases at J; junction bases unmatched: 6. Germline lookup yields CDR1 MNHNS and CDR2 SASEGT. The CDR3 has 15 residues. For the CDR3, the DNA is TGTGCCAGCAGACCGGACAGGGGTTTCAATCAGCCCCAGCATTTT. This gives the protein CASRPDRGFNQPQHF.

This clone was seen more than once but under ten times. The chain is built from TRBV6-5 and TRBJ2-7, with a tentative D call TRBD1 (5 bases). The ends were cut back, 0 bases at V and 3 bases at J, with 9 bases in the middle. This CDR3 has 14 residues. Germline V gene lookup returns CDR1 MNHEY and CDR2 SVGAGI. The CDR3 DNA reads TGTGCCAGCAGTTACTCCTGGGGCGGCTACGAGCAGTACTTC. It codes for CASSYSWGGYEQYF.

V and J are TRBV12-5 and TRBJ2-2, with D hard to call. Germline CDR1 LGHNT, CDR2 FRNRAP. The V end was cut by 10 bases, the J end by 0 bases, with 6 bases between. CDR3 length equals 12 residues. In DNA, the CDR3 is TGTGCTACCGCAGCGAACACCGGGGAGCTGTTTTTT. The encoded protein is CATAANTGELFF.

This sequence joins TRBV5-4 and TRBJ2-1; tentative D call: TRBD1 (6 bases). Germline CDR1 and CDR2: SGHNT and YYREEE (reference sequence). The CDR3 is made up of 17 amino acids. The ends were cut back, 5 bases at V and 6 bases at J, with 24 bases in the middle. CDR3 nucleotide sequence: TGTGCCAGCAGTCCCCCCGTTGGGGGCGGGCTGGCCAATGAGCAGTTCTTC. Encoded protein: CASSPPVGGGLANEQFF.

The CDR3: CASRDTGGGSTEAFF. Here the CDR3 DNA reads TGTGCCAGCAGGGATACAGGGGGCGGAAGCACTGAAGCTTTCTTT. The chain is built from TRBV6-5 and TRBJ1-1, with TRBD1 matching over 9 bases. With 6 bases clipped from V and 4 bases from J, the junction kept 9 bases outside the gene matches. From germline, CDR1 is MNHEY and CDR2 SVGAGI. The CDR3 sequence is 15 residues long.

The chain is built from TRBV12-2 and TRBJ2-1; the table's TRBD2 call for D was not verified on the DNA. TRBV12-2 is tagged as a pseudogene. The CDR3 has 20 residues. As DNA, the CDR3 is TGTGCAAGTCGCTGTCCGGGACTAGCGGGGGGCCCTGACTACTACAATGAGCAGTTCTTC. It encodes CASRCPGLAGGPDYYNEQFF.

This clone was seen only a few times. This chain connects TRBV27 to TRBJ1-2, with 8 nucleotides matching TRBD1. The CDR3 sequence is 17 residues long. With 4 bases clipped from V and 7 bases from J, the junction kept 17 bases outside the gene matches. The germline V gene encodes CDR1 MNHEY and CDR2 SMNVEV (reference sequence). In nucleotides, the CDR3 is TGTGCCAGCAGTTCCGCTCATTATCAGGGGGCGCACGGTGGCTACACCTTC. Translating gives CASSSAHYQGAHGGYTF.